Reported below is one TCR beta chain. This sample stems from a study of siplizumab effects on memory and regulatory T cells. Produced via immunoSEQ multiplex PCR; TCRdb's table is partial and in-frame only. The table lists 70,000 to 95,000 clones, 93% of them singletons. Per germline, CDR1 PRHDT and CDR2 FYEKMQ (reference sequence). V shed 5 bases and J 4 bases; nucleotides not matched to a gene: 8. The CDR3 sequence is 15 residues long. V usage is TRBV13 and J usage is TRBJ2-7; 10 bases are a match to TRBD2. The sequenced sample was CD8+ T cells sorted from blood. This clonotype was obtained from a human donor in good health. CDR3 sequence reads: CASSPVASGSYEQYF. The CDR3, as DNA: TGTGCCAGCAGCCCTGTGGCTAGCGGGAGTTACGAGCAGTACTTC. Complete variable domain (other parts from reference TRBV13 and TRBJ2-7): AAGVIQSPRHLIKEKRETATLKCYPIPRHDTVYWYQQGPGQDPQFLISFYEKMQSDKGSIPDRFSAQQFSDYHSELNMSSLELGDSALYFCASSPVASGSYEQYFGPGTRLTVT.